The 16 T cell receptor beta chains presented below share a single source sample, sequenced in a study of CD8 T cells in Susac syndrome. Random hexamers were used to reverse transcribe roughly 0.45 to 1 ug of RNA. TCRdb called the immunoSEQ multiplex PCR reads again in MiXCR, with one record for every CDR3 protein. The table has around 180,000 distinct CDR3 sequences, roughly 92% seen once. The source material was CD4+ T cells from PBMCs. The source is a human donor with multiple sclerosis.

V usage is TRBV27 and J usage is TRBJ2-1; 7 bases match TRBD2. The junction had 10 bases not matched to a gene; V was cut back by 5 bases and J by 6 bases. Germline V CDR1 and CDR2: MNHEY, SMNVEV (reference sequence). This CDR3 spans 15 amino acids. CDR3 coding DNA: TGTGCCAGCAGTCCAATAACCGGACTAGTCAATGAGCAGTTCTTC. Its protein is CASSPITGLVNEQFF.

The V gene is TRBV6-2 or TRBV6-3, the J gene TRBJ1-5; D possibly corresponds to TRBD1 (6 bases). Per germline, CDR1 MNHEY and CDR2 SVGEGT. The CDR3 has 14 residues. V lost 8 bases to trimming and J lost 0 bases, with 11 bases between them. This CDR3 is CASVAGASNQPQHF. In DNA, the CDR3 is TGTGCCAGCGTCGCAGGGGCTAGCAATCAGCCCCAGCATTTT.

This clonotype was found once. The chain combines TRBV6-5 with TRBJ1-2; D might be TRBD1 (5 bases). CDR1 and CDR2 (germline): MNHEY, SVGAGI. This CDR3 contains 13 residues. V lost 1 base to trimming and J lost 7 bases, with 10 bases between them. The CDR3 DNA follows: TGTGCCAGCAGTTACTACAGGAGCGGTGGCTACACCTTC. Protein product: CASSYYRSGGYTF.

This clonotype is a singleton in its sample. The rearrangement uses TRBV5-4 and TRBJ2-3; 7 nucleotides align to TRBD1. Germline values: CDR1 SGHNT, CDR2 YYREEE (reference sequence). Trimming removed 4 bases from V and 6 bases from J; junction bases left unmatched: 8. The CDR3 runs to 14 residues. The CDR3 here is CASSPWDSEDTQYF. The CDR3 region has the DNA TGTGCCAGCAGCCCATGGGACAGTGAGGATACGCAGTATTTT.

The chain is built from TRBV6-1 and TRBJ1-1; maybe TRBD1 (6 bases). Germline values: CDR1 MNHNS, CDR2 SASEGT. Trimming removed 1 base from V and 3 bases from J, with 12 bases in between. CDR3 length equals 15 residues. DNA of the CDR3: TGTGCCAGCAGTGAAGTGGGCGGGGGGCACACTGAAGCTTTCTTT. It translates to CASSEVGGGHTEAFF.

V usage is TRBV29-1 and J usage is TRBJ2-7, with 11 bases aligning to TRBD2. Germline V gives CDR1 SQVTM, CDR2 ANQGSEA. This CDR3 has 14 residues. The V segment lost 6 bases and the J segment 3 bases; nucleotides outside the gene matches: 7. The CDR3 protein is CSVETGLADYEQYF. DNA for the CDR3: TGCAGCGTCGAAACGGGACTAGCGGACTACGAGCAGTACTTC.

V and J are TRBV28 and TRBJ2-7; D is perhaps TRBD1 (8 bases). V was trimmed by 10 bases and J by 1 base, leaving 17 bases between them. The CDR3 covers 14 residues. CDR1 MDHEN and CDR2 SYDVKM come from the germline V gene. CDR3 in amino acids: CAINQQGGSYEQYF. The CDR3 nucleotides read TGTGCCATCAACCAACAGGGGGGGTCCTACGAGCAGTACTTC. Filled out from reference TRBV28 and TRBJ2-7, the complete variable domain reads DVKVTQSSRYLVKRTGEKVFLECVQDMDHENMFWYRQDPGLGLRLIYFSYDVKMKEKGDIPEGYSVSREKKERFSLILESASTNQTSMYLCAINQQGGSYEQYFGPGTRLTVT.

This clonotype appeared a single time. J is TRBJ2-2 and V is TRBV7-2; TRBD2 might be the D (6 bases). The germline V gene has CDR1 SGHTA and CDR2 FQGNSA. The CDR3 contains 13 residues. V was pared by 7 bases and J by 7 bases, with 13 bases between. The CDR3 sequence is CASIPTGVGELFF. For the CDR3, the DNA is TGTGCCAGCATCCCCACGGGGGTCGGGGAGCTGTTTTTT.

The rearrangement joins TRBV2 to TRBJ1-2, with 7 bases identical to TRBD1. The CDR3 covers 13 residues. V gave up 6 bases and J gave up 8 bases; unmatched junction bases: 9. CDR1 is SNHLY and CDR2 is FYNNEI in the germline V gene. This CDR3 reads CASSLDRVEGYTF. The CDR3 bases are TGTGCCAGCAGCCTCGACAGGGTCGAGGGCTACACCTTC. Supplemented by reference TRBV2 and TRBJ1-2, the full variable domain reads EPEVTQTPSHQVTQMGQEVILRCVPISNHLYFYWYRQILGQKVEFLVSFYNNEISEKSEIFDDQFSVERPDGSNFTLKIRSTKLEDSAMYFCASSLDRVEGYTFGSGTRLTVV.

The gene calls are TRBV11-2 and TRBJ2-7; TRBD1 matches at 10 bases. The CDR3 is 13 residues long. CDR1 SGHAT and CDR2 FQNNGV come from the germline V gene. V lost 8 bases, J lost 3 bases, and 4 bases stayed unmatched. The CDR3 here is CASVRTGGYEQYF. For the CDR3, the DNA is TGTGCCAGCGTCCGGACAGGGGGCTACGAGCAGTACTTC.

The chain carries TRBV3-1 and TRBJ1-5; 7 bases align to TRBD1. V gave up 4 bases and J gave up 5 bases; unmatched junction bases: 5. Germline CDR1 and CDR2: LGHDT and YNNKEL (reference sequence). The CDR3 consists of 14 residues. As DNA, the CDR3 is TGTGCCAGCAGCCGCCAGGGGGAATATCAGCCCCAGCATTTT. As protein: CASSRQGEYQPQHF.

The chain is built from TRBV7-8 and TRBJ1-1, with D tentatively TRBD1 (5 bases). The germline V gene has CDR1 SGHVS and CDR2 FQNEAQ. V lost 4 bases, J lost 2 bases, and 14 bases lay in between. CDR3 length: 15 residues. The CDR3 DNA reads as TGTGCCAGCAGCTCGTCCGGGGCATTAAACACTGAAGCTTTCTTT. Translating gives CASSSSGALNTEAFF.

The chain couples TRBV24-1 to TRBJ2-7; D uncertain. Trimming left V 3 bases short and J 5 bases short, with 7 bases between. Germline V lookup: CDR1 KGHDR, CDR2 SFDVKD. The CDR3 has 12 amino acids. The CDR3 region is CATSDATHEQYF. Here the CDR3 DNA reads TGTGCCACCAGTGATGCCACGCACGAGCAGTACTTC.

V gene TRBV5-6 combines with J gene TRBJ2-7; TRBD1 agrees at 8 bases. The CDR3 length is 12 residues. Germline-derived CDR1 and CDR2 are SGHDT and YYEEEE. The trim removed 9 bases at V and 3 bases at J, leaving 5 bases unmatched. CDR3 residues: CATQDRDYEQYF. The CDR3 DNA follows: TGTGCCACCCAGGACAGGGACTACGAGCAGTACTTC.

The V and J genes are TRBV9 and TRBJ1-2, with D maybe TRBD1 (5 bases). This CDR3 contains 13 residues. The V and J ends lost 0 bases and 8 bases respectively, with 11 bases between them. Germline CDR1 is SGDLS and CDR2 is YYNGEE. The CDR3 loop is CASSVAGKGGYTF. The CDR3 DNA reads TGTGCCAGCAGCGTAGCAGGGAAGGGAGGCTACACCTTC. Full variable domain (outside the CDR3, taken from reference TRBV9 and TRBJ1-2): DSGVTQTPKHLITATGQRVTLRCSPRSGDLSVYWYQQSLDQGLQFLIQYYNGEERAKGNILERFSAQQFPDLHSELNLSSLELGDSALYFCASSVAGKGGYTFGSGTRLTVV.

The rearrangement joins TRBV30 to TRBJ1-2; D ambiguous. V gave up 4 bases and J gave up 3 bases, with 9 bases separating them. Germline V lookup: CDR1 GTSNPN, CDR2 SVGIG (reference sequence). This CDR3 is 12 amino acids long. CDR3 DNA sequence: TGTGCCTGGACCAACGGGGACTATGGCTACACCTTC. As protein: CAWTNGDYGYTF.